Listed below are T cell receptor beta chains from one sample, sequenced in a study of identical twins. From the 5' RACE reads, TCRdb called clonotypes with MiXCR, one entry per CDR3 protein. The sample has about 240,000 distinct CDR3 sequences; 12% are singletons. This same sample was also taken into another study, of yellow fever vaccine responses in identical twins.

Input material: memory (CD45RO+) T cells sorted from blood. The receptors were sampled from a young woman in good health. Both conserved end residues are part of each CDR3. Each record gives: V gene, clone size, CDR3 protein. Expanded clones get a size class; other rows say once, few or many, or leave the size out.

TRBV3-1,few,CASHRSGSSYNEQFF
TRBV2,many,CASGTPGQEVLSSGANVLTF
TRBV4-3,many,CASSQDGEIGREAFF
TRBV4-2,NA,CASSQRITSGRRAEDTQYF
TRBV12-3/TRBV12-4,many,CACTENGNTEAFF
TRBV18,few,CASSARDTLAYEQYF
TRBV27,few,CASAPWTRAGVNNSPLHF
TRBV11-3,NA,CASSAGPVTGELFF
TRBV12-3/TRBV12-4,few,CASSLQLAKNIQYF
TRBV6-5,NA,CASSYGQGIAGGSYEQYF
TRBV18,few,CASSPPVTYEQYF
TRBV27,many,CASSTFRDDSYEQYF
TRBV20-1,NA,CSATTVNTGELFF
TRBV28,NA,CASSLSAGTGEETQYF
TRBV4-3,NA,CASSQDLPDEQFF
TRBV28,few,CASSQTRWEQYF
TRBV9,few,CASSVEGSHNEQFF
TRBV9,many,CASSTGPSSYEQYF
TRBV20-1,NA,CSAFTGLADPGQYF
TRBV6-6,NA,CASRRRVSGGVRGTDTQYF
TRBV5-1,few,CASSSGSEQTTEAFF
TRBV5-1,few,CASSLQHARTGFPGEQYF
TRBV20-1,NA,CSAPGTSVYEQYF
TRBV3-1,few,CASSHYQGDAQYF
TRBV5-5,many,CASSLAGTSGYNEQFF
TRBV3-1,NA,CASSLGAMMYNEQFF
TRBV7-2,NA,CASSLVAGVDKNIQYF
TRBV30,NA,CAWSGGNNSPLHF
TRBV29-1,few,CSTGGKGVSNEQFF
TRBV6-2/TRBV6-3,NA,CASSFSGRARDEQFF
TRBV20-1,NA,CSARGGLSAGPGYTF
TRBV6-2/TRBV6-3,NA,CASSYFREPGELFF
TRBV5-1,many,CASSYGTHGADTQYF
TRBV6-1,NA,CASSPVGQATYEQYF
TRBV27,few,CASSLKFVGSYEQYF
TRBV10-3,NA,CAISKEGTGMTEAFF
TRBV2,NA,CARKDSPYTGELFF
TRBV2,few,CASLLIQGSADTQYF
TRBV3-1,NA,CASSQGFYGYTF
TRBV7-9,NA,CASSFFMGQITYEQYF
TRBV11-1,few,CASSPEASYGYTF
TRBV20-1,few,CSATRTSNQPQHF
TRBV20-1,NA,CSALAGTRYEQYF
TRBV7-9,NA,CASGGEHSYEQYF
TRBV6-4,few,CASSHGTQNEQFF
TRBV14,NA,CASSQDSYNEQFF
TRBV20-1,many,CSATGLAGVWEQFF